In its sample, the clone carrying this T cell receptor beta chain was seen a few times. The antigen remains undetermined. These data come from a study of beta chain features in type 1 diabetes. Study-level background: Cell yields, gender and age were comparable in patients and healthy donors. Findings and caveats of the study: Shortening of TCRB CDR3s, moderate but significant, appeared in all four CD4+ subsets of Type 1 diabetes patients.

Germline CDR1 reads SGHRS; CDR2 reads YFSETQ. V was pared by 4 bases and J by 7 bases, with 14 bases between. The CDR3 has 14 amino acids. Of the isolated RNA, all was reverse transcribed, and so the sequenced material was expressed TCRB transcripts. Assay: immunoSEQ multiplex PCR; the TCRdb copy retains only in-frame clones and omits some. The sample carries about 700,000 clones, under 15% recorded once. The chain carries TRBV5-1 and TRBJ2-2; D remains ambiguous. The sample consisted of naive CD4+ T cells from blood. The receptor's source is a man between 18 and 35 years old with type 1 diabetes. CDR3 sequence: CASSLTTGGGELFF. CDR3 nucleotides: TGCGCCAGCAGCCTGACGACCGGCGGCGGGGAGCTGTTTTTT.